This is a list of T cell receptor beta chains from one sample in a study of T cells in Graves' hyperthyroidism and ophthalmopathy. TCRdb re-derived calls from the multiplex PCR reads in MiXCR, one entry per CDR3 protein. The table includes around 620,000 distinct CDR3 sequences, more than 45% detected once. The material sequenced was peripheral blood or thyroid tissue (not recorded which). These receptors originate from an adult woman with Graves' disease, either hyperthyroidism or ophthalmopathy (not recorded which). Both conserved end residues are part of each CDR3. D genes are given only for firm matches. Not all rows give a size; the values are once, few, many and, for expanded clones, a class.

>TRBJ1-5|once|.|TRBV13
TGTGCCACCGCTACCTCAGAGGGGGGGTTGCGCAATCAGCCCCGGCACTTT
CATATSEGGLRNQPRHF
>TRBJ2-7|.|TRBD1|TRBV12-3/TRBV12-4
TGTGCCAGCAGAAGGGACAGGGCCTTC
CASRRDRAF
>TRBJ1-1|many|.|TRBV5-4
TGTGCCAGCAGCTCAAGAAGGTCCGGGGACCGGAGTGAAGCTTTCTTT
CASSSRRSGDRSEAFF
>TRBJ1-1|.|TRBD1|TRBV7-9
TGTGCCAGCAGTCGGGACAGGACGTCTGAAGCTTTCTTT
CASSRDRTSEAFF
>TRBJ2-2|.|TRBD2|TRBV2
TGTGCCACACTAGCGGGGCAAGGCACCGGGGAGCTGTTTTTT
CATLAGQGTGELFF
>TRBJ2-7|many|TRBD1|TRBV6-5
TGTGCCAGCAGATCCACAGGGGACGAGCAGTACTTC
CASRSTGDEQYF
>TRBJ1-5|.|.|TRBV7-9
TGTGCCAGCAGCTCCGACGGGGATAGTCAGCCCCAGCATTTT
CASSSDGDSQPQHF
>TRBJ2-7|many|.|TRBV11-1
TGTGCCAGCAGCCCTTCGGGACTGAAAACCTACGAGCAGTACTTC
CASSPSGLKTYEQYF
>TRBJ1-1|.|.|TRBV7-2
TGTGCCAGCAGCCCGTGGAGGGAAGCTTTCTTT
CASSPWREAFF
>TRBJ2-5|many|.|TRBV20-1
TGCAGTGCTAGATCCTGGGAGACCCAGTACTTC
CSARSWETQYF
>TRBJ1-5|once|TRBD1|TRBV10-3
TGTGCCATCAGCCACCCCAAGGCAGGGGGCGCGGTAGATCTCAATCAGCCCCAGCATTTT
CAISHPKAGGAVDLNQPQHF
>TRBJ1-4|.|.|TRBV24-1
TGTGCCACCAGTGAAGGGAGTGGAAAACTGTTTTTT
CATSEGSGKLFF
>TRBJ1-2|few|.|TRBV10-3
TGTGCCATCAGTGAGTCAAGGGGAAGGGAGAGAATTGGCTACACCTTC
CAISESRGRERIGYTF
>TRBJ2-2|.|.|TRBV7-9
TGTGCCAGCAGCCCGGGGACGGTGACCGGGGAGCTGTTTTTT
CASSPGTVTGELFF
>TRBJ1-1|many|.|TRBV9
TGTGCCAGCAGCCCTTGGCCGGGAAGGGACACTGAAGCTTTCTTT
CASSPWPGRDTEAFF
>TRBJ2-5|.|.|TRBV7-9
TGTGCCAGCAGCGCCAGGGGTTTAGGACAAGAGACCCAGTACTTC
CASSARGLGQETQYF
>TRBJ2-7|.|.|TRBV15
TGTGCCACCAGCATCGGAGACGCCGGCGAGCAGTACTTC
CATSIGDAGEQYF
>TRBJ2-7|many|TRBD2|TRBV10-2
TGCGCCAGCAGTGTGGCTAGCGGGAACTACGAGCAGTACTTC
CASSVASGNYEQYF
>TRBJ2-5|once|TRBD1|TRBV7-7
TGCGCCAGCAGCCAAGATCGACAGGGTGAAGAGACCCAGTACTTC
CASSQDRQGEETQYF
>TRBJ1-2|.|TRBD1|TRBV3-1
TGTGCCAGCAGCCCCACCCCAGGGGGCGCGAGTGGCTACACCTTC
CASSPTPGGASGYTF
>TRBJ1-2|.|.|TRBV7-9
TGTGCCAGCAGCTTAGCGGACAGACAGGCGGATGGCTACACCTTC
CASSLADRQADGYTF
>TRBJ2-2|many|.|TRBV9
TGTGCCAGCAGCGTAGATATGGGTCCCGGGGAGCTGTTTTTT
CASSVDMGPGELFF
>TRBJ2-6|.|.|TRBV2
TGTGCCAGCAGTGAAGCAAGCAGGGGGGTGGGTCAGCCCCAGCACTCTGGGGCCAACGTCCTGACTTTC
CASSEASRGVGQPQHSGANVLTF
>TRBJ2-5|many|TRBD1|TRBV6-1
TGTGCCAGCAGTGACGACAGGGGGCAGGCCCAGTACTTC
CASSDDRGQAQYF
>TRBJ1-4|.|TRBD1|TRBV30
TGTGCCTGGAGTACCGGACAGGAAGATAATGAAAAACTGTTTTTT
CAWSTGQEDNEKLFF
>TRBJ2-7|many|.|TRBV5-1
TGCGCCAGCAGCTTCGGCCTCGGGGGGCAGTACTTC
CASSFGLGGQYF
>TRBJ1-2|.|.|TRBV10-2
TGCGCCAGCAGTCGGGTAACCGGGGACTACGACTATGGCTACACCTTC
CASSRVTGDYDYGYTF
>TRBJ1-5|.|.|TRBV11-1
TGTGCCAGCACCCCCCTTTTAGGGGGACGGGAGCCCCAGCATTTT
CASTPLLGGREPQHF
>TRBJ1-5|.|.|TRBV20-1
TGCAGTGTAAGACTAACCCTGGACGGCAATCAGCCCCAGCATTTT
CSVRLTLDGNQPQHF
>TRBJ1-1|many|.|TRBV6-5
TGTGCCAGCAGTTTAATACAGAACACTGAAGCTTTCTTT
CASSLIQNTEAFF
>TRBJ1-5|many|TRBD1|TRBV12-3/TRBV12-4
TGTGCCAGCAGGACGGGACAGGGGAGCCTCGGGTATCAGCCCCAGCATTTT
CASRTGQGSLGYQPQHF
>TRBJ2-2|.|.|TRBV20-1
TGCAGTGTCTCCCGGGGCATCGACACCGGGGAGCTGTTTTTT
CSVSRGIDTGELFF
>TRBJ2-7|.|.|TRBV6-1
TGTGCCAGCAGTGATGCGAGCAGGGGAGGGGGGTCCTACGAGCAGTACTTC
CASSDASRGGGSYEQYF
>TRBJ2-7|.|TRBD2|TRBV15
TGTGCCACCAGCAGTTTACAGAGGACTAGCGGCTACGAGCAGTACTTC
CATSSLQRTSGYEQYF
>TRBJ1-6|many|.|TRBV6-5
TGTGCCAGCAGTTACTCGGGTATCACCCTCCACTTT
CASSYSGITLHF
>TRBJ1-2|.|.|TRBV24-1
TGTGCCACCAGTGACCCGGGGGGGGCGTCTGTGAACTATGGCTACACCTTC
CATSDPGGASVNYGYTF
>TRBJ1-2|many|.|TRBV20-1
TGCAGTGCTAGAGATCAGGGGCTGCGAGGGTCTAACTATGGCTACACCTTC
CSARDQGLRGSNYGYTF
>TRBJ2-3|.|.|TRBV2
TGTGCCAGCAGTTCTACTACCAGGGCTAGCACAGATACGCAGTATTTT
CASSSTTRASTDTQYF
>TRBJ2-7|.|TRBD1|TRBV28
TGTGCCAGCAGTTTCTCCCCCTCAACGGGACAGGCTACCTACGAGCAGTACTTC
CASSFSPSTGQATYEQYF
>TRBJ1-5|once|TRBD1|TRBV12-3/TRBV12-4
TGTGCCAGCAGTCAACCGGGACAGGGACCTTATCAGCCCCAGCATTTT
CASSQPGQGPYQPQHF
>TRBJ1-2|many|.|TRBV27
TGTGCCAGCAGCCCACAGGGTAACTATGGCTACACCTTC
CASSPQGNYGYTF
>TRBJ2-2|few|.|TRBV7-9
TGTGCCAGCAGCTATGCTAGCGTGAACACCGGGGAGCTGTTTTTT
CASSYASVNTGELFF
>TRBJ1-5|.|TRBD1|TRBV2
TGTGCCAGCAAAGCGACAGGGTACAGCAATCAGCCCCAGCATTTT
CASKATGYSNQPQHF
>TRBJ1-2|.|.|TRBV7-9
TGTGCCAGCAGCCTGGACAGTTACTCTGGAAACACCTTC
CASSLDSYSGNTF
>TRBJ2-7|.|TRBD2|TRBV19
TGTGCCAGTAATCCAGCGGGAGGGTCGCAGCAGTACTTC
CASNPAGGSQQYF
>TRBJ2-7|.|TRBD2|TRBV29-1
TGCAGCGTTGCCGGGACTACCAACTACGAGCAGTACTTC
CSVAGTTNYEQYF
>TRBJ2-7|.|.|TRBV7-2
TGTGCCAGCAGCTCCATTCCCTACGAGCAATACTTC
CASSSIPYEQYF
>TRBJ2-6|.|.|TRBV7-9
TGTGCCAGCAGCCCAACGTGGCCTGGGGCCAACGTCCTGACTTTC
CASSPTWPGANVLTF
>TRBJ1-6|.|.|TRBV9
TGTGCCAGCAGGGGGGAGGGTGAATGGTCACCCCTCCACTTT
CASRGEGEWSPLHF
>TRBJ2-5|.|.|TRBV10-2
TGCGCCAGCACCCGATCACAGTACTTC
CASTRSQYF
>TRBJ2-7|.|.|TRBV20-1
TGCAGTGCTAGGAAACCGGGACCGAAAAGCTCCTACGAGCAGTACTTC
CSARKPGPKSSYEQYF
>TRBJ1-4|many|TRBD1|TRBV29-1
TGCAGCGTTATAGGACAGGGAGCGGAAAAACTGTTTTTT
CSVIGQGAEKLFF
>TRBJ1-2|.|TRBD1|TRBV2
TGTGCCAGCAGATGGTTGGACAGGGGCAGCTACACCTTC
CASRWLDRGSYTF
>TRBJ2-5|once|TRBD2|TRBV7-9
TGTGCCAGCAGCTTAGACGGCGGGAGGACCCAGTACTTC
CASSLDGGRTQYF